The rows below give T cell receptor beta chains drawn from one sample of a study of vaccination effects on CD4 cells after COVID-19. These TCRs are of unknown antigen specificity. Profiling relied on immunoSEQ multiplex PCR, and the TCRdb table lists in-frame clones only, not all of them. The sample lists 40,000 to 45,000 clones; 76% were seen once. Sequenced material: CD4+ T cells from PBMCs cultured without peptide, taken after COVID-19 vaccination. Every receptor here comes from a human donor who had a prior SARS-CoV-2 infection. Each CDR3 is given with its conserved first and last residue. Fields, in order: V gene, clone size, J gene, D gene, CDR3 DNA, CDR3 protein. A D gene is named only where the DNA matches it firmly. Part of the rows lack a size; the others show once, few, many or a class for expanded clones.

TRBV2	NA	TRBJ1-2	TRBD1	TGTGCCAGCAGTGTGGGACAGGGGGCTGGGTATGGCTACACCTTC	CASSVGQGAGYGYTF
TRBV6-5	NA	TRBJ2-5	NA	TGTGCCAGCAGTTACTTCCAAGAGACCCAGTACTTC	CASSYFQETQYF
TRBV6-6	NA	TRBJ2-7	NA	TGTGCCAGCAGAGGCGACATGTTACTCTACGAGCAGTACTTC	CASRGDMLLYEQYF
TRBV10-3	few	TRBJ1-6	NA	TGTGCCATCAGTGAGGCGGGGGGAGATTCACCCCTCCACTTT	CAISEAGGDSPLHF
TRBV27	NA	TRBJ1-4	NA	TGTGCCAGCAGTCGGAGGAACGGTCGGGAAAAACTGTTTTTT	CASSRRNGREKLFF
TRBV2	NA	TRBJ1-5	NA	TGTGCCAGCAGCTTAGAAGGACAGCCCCAGCATTTT	CASSLEGQPQHF
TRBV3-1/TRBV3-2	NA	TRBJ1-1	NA	TGTGCCAGCAGCCTAGACGGCCCGAACACTGAAGCTTTCTTT	CASSLDGPNTEAFF
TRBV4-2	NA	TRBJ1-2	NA	TGTGCCAGCAGCCAAGATCGGGGCACCAAAACGCGCTACACCTTC	CASSQDRGTKTRYTF
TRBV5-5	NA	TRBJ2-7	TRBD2	TGTGCCAGCAGCCGCGAGCGGGAGGGTGGCGAGCAGTACTTC	CASSREREGGEQYF
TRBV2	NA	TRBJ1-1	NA	TGTGCCAGCACGGGGGCGTCCGGGAACACTGAAGCTTTCTTT	CASTGASGNTEAFF
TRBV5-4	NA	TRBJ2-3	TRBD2	TGTGCCAGCAGCTTGCCTACTAGCGGGAGGAGCCATACGCAGTATTTT	CASSLPTSGRSHTQYF
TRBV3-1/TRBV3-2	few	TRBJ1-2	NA	TGTGCCAGCAACCCAAGCGGGGGGGGCTATGGCTACACCTTC	CASNPSGGGYGYTF
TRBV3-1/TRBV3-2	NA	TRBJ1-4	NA	TGTGCCAGCAGCCAAGGAGGCAGGGGAGGTGAAAAACTGTTTTTT	CASSQGGRGGEKLFF
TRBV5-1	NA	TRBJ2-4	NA	TGCGCCAGCAGGCAAACCACAGGGGAGGAGTACTTC	CASRQTTGEEYF
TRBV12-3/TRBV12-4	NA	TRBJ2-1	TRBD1	TGTGCCAGCAGCACCCGCCGGGACAGGCAGTTCTTC	CASSTRRDRQFF
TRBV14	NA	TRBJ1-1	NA	TGTGCCAGCAGCCGACAGTGGAACACTGAAGCTTTCTTT	CASSRQWNTEAFF
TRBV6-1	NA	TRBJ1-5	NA	TGTGCCAGCAGTGAATATCAATTGGATCAGCCCCAGCATTTT	CASSEYQLDQPQHF
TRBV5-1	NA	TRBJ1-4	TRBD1	TGCGCCAGCAGCTGGCAGGGGGGCCGGGGGGAAAAACTGTTTTTT	CASSWQGGRGEKLFF
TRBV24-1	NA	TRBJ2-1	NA	TGTGCCACCAGTGACCCGTCTACTGTCGCGTACAATGAGCAGTTCTTC	CATSDPSTVAYNEQFF
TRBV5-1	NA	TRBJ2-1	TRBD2	TGCGCCAGCAGCTCCGGACTAGCGGGGGCTCTGAAGTTCTTC	CASSSGLAGALKFF
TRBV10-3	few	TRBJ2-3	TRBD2	TGTGCCATCAGTCAACTAGCGGGCACAGATACGCAGTATTTT	CAISQLAGTDTQYF
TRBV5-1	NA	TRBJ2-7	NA	TGCGCCAGCAGCCAGGGACTTCGCTACGAGCAGTACTTC	CASSQGLRYEQYF
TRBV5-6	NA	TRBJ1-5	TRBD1	TGTGCCAGCAGCTTGACAGGGGGATTTGGCAATCAGCCCCAGCATTTT	CASSLTGGFGNQPQHF
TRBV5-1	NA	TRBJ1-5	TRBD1	TGCGCCAGCAGCCCTGGGACAGGGGGCGGCAATCAGCCCCAGCATTTT	CASSPGTGGGNQPQHF
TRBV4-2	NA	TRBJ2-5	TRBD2	TGTGCCAGCAGCCAAGGAGGGACTAGCGACCCGTACCAAGAGACCCAGTACTTC	CASSQGGTSDPYQETQYF
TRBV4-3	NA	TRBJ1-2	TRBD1	TGCGCCAGCAGCCAAGCCGACAGGGAGACGGGCTACACCTTC	CASSQADRETGYTF
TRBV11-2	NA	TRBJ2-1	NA	TGTGCCAGCAGCTTAGCCGGCGGGTCATACATTGAGCAGTTCTTC	CASSLAGGSYIEQFF
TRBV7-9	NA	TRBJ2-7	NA	TGTGCCAGCTCCGAAGCCAACGAGCAGTACTTC	CASSEANEQYF
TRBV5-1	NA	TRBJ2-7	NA	TGCGCCAGCAGCTTGGTTACCGGGAGTACCGAGCAGTACTTC	CASSLVTGSTEQYF
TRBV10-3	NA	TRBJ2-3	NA	TGTGCCACCGGGGACGGTTTAGTTTTTTTGGGCACAGATACGCAGTATTTT	CATGDGLVFLGTDTQYF
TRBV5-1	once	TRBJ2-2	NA	TGCGCCAGCAGCTTGTCCCTAGCGAGAAACACCGGGGAGCTGTTTTTT	CASSLSLARNTGELFF
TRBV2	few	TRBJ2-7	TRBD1	TGTGCCAGCAGCCCCAAGACAGGGGTTGGGGAGCAGTACTTC	CASSPKTGVGEQYF
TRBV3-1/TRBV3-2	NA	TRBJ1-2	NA	TGTGCCAGCAGCCAAGGATGGGTAGACTATGGCTACACCTTC	CASSQGWVDYGYTF
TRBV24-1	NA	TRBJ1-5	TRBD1	TGTGCCACCAGTGATTCCCAGGGGGCGTATAGCAATCAGCCCCAGCATTTT	CATSDSQGAYSNQPQHF
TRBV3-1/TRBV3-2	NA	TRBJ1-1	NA	TGTGCCAGCAGCCACAACAGGGTGGGGAACACTGAAGCTTTCTTT	CASSHNRVGNTEAFF
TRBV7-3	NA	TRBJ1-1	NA	TGTGCCAGCAGCTTAGACGTGAGGGACACTGAAGCTTTCTTT	CASSLDVRDTEAFF
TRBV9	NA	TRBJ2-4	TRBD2	TGTGCCAGCAGCGCTGGGGGGGTCCAAAACATTCAGTACTTC	CASSAGGVQNIQYF
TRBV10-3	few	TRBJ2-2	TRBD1	TGTGCCATCAGTAAGGGACAGATGAACACCGGGGAGCTGTTTTTT	CAISKGQMNTGELFF
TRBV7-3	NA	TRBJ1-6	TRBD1	TGTGCCAGCAGCCTCGGGACAGAGAATTCACCCCTCCACTTT	CASSLGTENSPLHF
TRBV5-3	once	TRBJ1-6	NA	TGTGCCAGAAGCTTTCGAGTGACCCGGGAAATTTCACCCCTCCACTTT	CARSFRVTREISPLHF
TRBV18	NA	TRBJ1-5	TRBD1	TGTGCCAGCTCACCGGGGACAGGCCAGCCCCAGCATTTT	CASSPGTGQPQHF
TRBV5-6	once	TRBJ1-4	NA	TGTGCCAGCAGCTTACAGGCAACTAATGAAAAACTGTTTTTT	CASSLQATNEKLFF
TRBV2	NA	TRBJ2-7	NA	TGTGCCAGCAGTGTGGGGGACCCGCAGTACTTC	CASSVGDPQYF
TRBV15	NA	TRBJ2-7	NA	TGTGCCACCAGTCAAATCGGGGGGCCAACAGGGTTC	CATSQIGGPTGF
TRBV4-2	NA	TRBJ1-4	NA	TGTGCCAGCAGCCCGAACAGGCGTGCAACTAATGAAAAACTGTTTTTT	CASSPNRRATNEKLFF
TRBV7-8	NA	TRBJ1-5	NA	TGTGCCAGCAGCGACTTGGGACCCCAGCCCCAGCATTTT	CASSDLGPQPQHF
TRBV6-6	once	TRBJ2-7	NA	TGTGCCAGCAGCTATGACAGCACCCCCGACTACGAGCAGTACTTC	CASSYDSTPDYEQYF
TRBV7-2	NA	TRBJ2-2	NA	TGTGCCAGCAGCTTATACGCGGCAGGAAACACCGGGGAGCTGTTTTTT	CASSLYAAGNTGELFF
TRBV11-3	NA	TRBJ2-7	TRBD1	TGTGCCAGCAGCCAATCGACAGGGTTATACGAGCAGTACTTC	CASSQSTGLYEQYF
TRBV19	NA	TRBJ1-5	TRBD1	TGTGCCAGTAGTATGTGGGGACAGGGGGCGAATCAGCCCCAGCATTTT	CASSMWGQGANQPQHF
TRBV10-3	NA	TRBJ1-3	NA	TGTGCCATCAGTGGGATGAGGATTGGAAACACCATATATTTT	CAISGMRIGNTIYF
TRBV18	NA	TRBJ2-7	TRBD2	TGTGCCAGCTCACCACGAGCGGGGGGGGAGCAGTACTTC	CASSPRAGGEQYF
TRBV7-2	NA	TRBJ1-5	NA	TGTGCCAGCAGCTTACACGGCAGTTTCAATCAGCCCCAGCATTTT	CASSLHGSFNQPQHF
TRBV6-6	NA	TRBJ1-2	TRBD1	TGTGCCAGCAGGGCCGGGACAGAGGGGGGATACACCTTC	CASRAGTEGGYTF
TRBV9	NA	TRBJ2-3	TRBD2	TGTGCCAGCAGCCCAGATAGCGGGAGGGCCCCAGATACGCAGTATTTT	CASSPDSGRAPDTQYF
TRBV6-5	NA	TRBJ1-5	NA	TGTGCCAGCACCACAGGAGTAAATCAGCCCCAGCATTTT	CASTTGVNQPQHF
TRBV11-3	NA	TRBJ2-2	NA	TGTGCCAGCAGCTTAGAGATTAGCGCGCACACCGGGGAGCTGTTTTTT	CASSLEISAHTGELFF
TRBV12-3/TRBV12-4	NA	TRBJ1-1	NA	TGTGCCAGCACCACCGACAGACGGACTGAAGCTTTCTTT	CASTTDRRTEAFF
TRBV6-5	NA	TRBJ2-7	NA	TGTGCCAGCAGTCACCTCGGTCGGGTCGACGAGCAGTACTTC	CASSHLGRVDEQYF
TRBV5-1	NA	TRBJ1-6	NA	TGCGCCAGCAGGCAGTTTAATTCACCCCTCCACTTT	CASRQFNSPLHF